This T cell receptor beta chain was identified during a study of blood T cell repertoires in COVID-19. Study overall: Acute and convalescent COVID-19 specimens originated in the United States, Italy and Spain. PBMCs, B-cell-depleted T cells, or T cells were the source of the cDNA or gDNA that made up the material.

Authors' methods: From reference gene primer amplification, estimates of nucleated cell counts were derived. Produced via immunoSEQ multiplex PCR; TCRdb's table is partial and in-frame only. That table gives V, J and clone size, and the DNA gave D and trimming. The sample has approximately 140,000 clones; 84% are singletons. The origin of this receptor is a human donor in a cohort sampled during active COVID-19. Input material: peripheral blood.

CDR3 coding DNA: TGTGCCAGCAGCTTGGGTGCGACAGGAGGCACACCAGATACGCAGTATTTT. Protein sequence: CASSLGATGGTPDTQYF. This sequence joins TRBV11-3 and TRBJ2-3; D may be TRBD1 (6 bases). The germline V and J ends were trimmed by 3 bases and 4 bases, with 20 bases remaining between them. Germline V gives CDR1 SGHNT, CDR2 YENEEA. CDR3 length: 17 residues.